The 27 T cell receptor beta chains below all came from one sample that was sequenced in a study of human T cells and chemical hapten exposure. As to time point: pre-sensitization, week 0. Treatment noted: therapeutic diphenylcyclopropenone sensitization with weekly scalp DPC. One entry per CDR3 protein results from TCRdb running MiXCR on the RACE reads. The profile shows 87,000 or so distinct CDR3 sequences, roughly a tenth of them singletons. This material consisted of whole blood, taken in connection with sensitization to the hapten diphenylcyclopropenone (DPC). The receptors originated from a woman between 40 and 50 years old with alopecia areata. Some clones in this sample may be carry-over from other donors' samples.

The chain employs TRBV13 and TRBJ2-7; D may match TRBD1 or TRBD2 (5 bases each). This CDR3 has 15 residues. In germline, CDR1 is PRHDT, CDR2 FYEKMQ (reference sequence). V shed 5 bases and J shed 2 bases, with 16 bases lying between them. The CDR3 DNA is TGTGCCAGCAGCCTCGGGGTATCGGGACCCTACGAGCAGTACTTC. This encodes CASSLGVSGPYEQYF. The full variable domain, rest sourced from reference TRBV13 and TRBJ2-7, is AAGVIQSPRHLIKEKRETATLKCYPIPRHDTVYWYQQGPGQDPQFLISFYEKMQSDKGSIPDRFSAQQFSDYHSELNMSSLELGDSALYFCASSLGVSGPYEQYFGPGTRLTVT.

This clonotype was counted many times. The rearrangement joins TRBV20-1 to TRBJ2-5, with unresolved D. The CDR3 has 10 residues. The V gene lost 6 bases and the J gene lost 3 bases, with 5 bases spanning the gap. Germline CDR1 DFQATT, CDR2 SNEGSKA (reference sequence). CDR3: CSARKETQYF. The CDR3 DNA is TGCAGTGCCAGAAAAGAGACCCAGTACTTC.

In this sample, this clonotype turned up many times. The chain recombines TRBV5-4 with TRBJ2-1; D remains ambiguous. CDR1 SGHNT and CDR2 YYREEE come from the germline V gene (reference sequence). The CDR3 totals 13 residues. V was clipped by 1 base and J by 5 bases, with 7 bases between them. In DNA, the CDR3 is TGTGCCAGCAGCTTGTCCCAGAACAATGAGCAGTTCTTC. The encoded protein is CASSLSQNNEQFF.

At least ten counts were recorded for this clonotype. J is TRBJ1-1 and V is TRBV7-6, with 11 bases that match TRBD1. Germline V gene sequence: CDR1 SGHVS, CDR2 FNYEAQ. With V trimmed by 2 bases and J by 5 bases, 4 bases remained unmatched. The CDR3 extends over 15 amino acids. This chain's CDR3 is CASSLRTGGETEAFF. CDR3 in DNA: TGTGCCAGCAGCTTAAGGACAGGGGGCGAGACTGAAGCTTTCTTT.

This clonotype occurred a few times. This chain joins TRBV29-1 and TRBJ1-2; no clear D. V shed 7 bases and J shed 5 bases, with 23 bases lying between them. CDR1 and CDR2 (germline): SQVTM, ANQGSEA. The CDR3 is 15 residues long. CDR3 nucleotide sequence: TGCAGCGCCCCCGAGGATAGTCCCCGTGGGTATGGCTACACCTTC. It specifies CSAPEDSPRGYGYTF.

A remark on this clonotype: Just one base apart from a much larger clone, this may be a read error. The rearrangement uses TRBV4-2 and TRBJ2-7, with D uncertain. V was clipped by 1 base and J by 0 bases, with 13 bases between them. CDR1 is LGHNA, CDR2 YNFKEQ, per germline. This CDR3 has 16 residues. The chain's CDR3 is CASSQVRDILSYEQYF. The CDR3 DNA reads TGTGCCAGCAGCCAAGTACGAGACATCCTCTCCTACGAGCAGTACTTC.

This clonotype was seen many times. The chain is built from TRBV29-1 and TRBJ1-2; D uncertain. The CDR3 loop spans 12 amino acids. In germline, CDR1 is SQVTM, CDR2 ANQGSEA. Trimming left V 4 bases short and J 4 bases short, with 10 bases between. DNA of the CDR3: TGCAGCGTTGGTGCGGACGGCTATGGCTACACCTTC. Translated, it gives CSVGADGYGYTF.

Only a few counts were recorded for this clonotype. The rearrangement links TRBV29-1 to TRBJ1-2; no clear D gene. The V gene's germline CDR1 is SQVTM and CDR2 ANQGSEA. The CDR3 is 11 amino acids. Trimming stripped 5 bases from V and 8 bases from J, with 12 bases between. The CDR3 spells CSVYVRRGYTF. CDR3 coding DNA: TGCAGCGTTTACGTCCGCAGGGGCTACACCTTC.

The rearrangement links TRBV12-3 or TRBV12-4 to TRBJ2-1; unclear D gene. The CDR3 loop spans 14 amino acids. The germline V and J ends were trimmed by 2 bases and 6 bases, with 11 bases remaining between them. CDR3: CASSLYLVSNEQFF. Here the CDR3 DNA reads TGTGCCAGCAGTTTATATTTAGTGAGCAATGAGCAGTTCTTC.

This clonotype was seen ten or more times. V gene TRBV15 combines with J gene TRBJ1-2; D is undetermined. Trimming took off 3 bases at V and 3 bases at J, with 14 bases between the two ends. This CDR3 region has 15 residues. Germline values: CDR1 LNHNV, CDR2 YYDKDF (reference sequence). CDR3 loop: CATSRAKGGYYGYTF. In nucleotides, the CDR3 is TGTGCCACCAGCAGGGCGAAGGGAGGTTACTATGGCTACACCTTC.

The chain recombines TRBV4-1 with TRBJ2-1; 12 bases align to TRBD2. Trimming at V came to 4 bases and at J to 8 bases, leaving 6 bases not matched to a gene. Germline V gene sequence: CDR1 MGHRA, CDR2 YSYEKL. The CDR3 is made up of 15 amino acids. The CDR3 bases are TGCGCCAGCAGCCCTAGCGGGGGGGCCTTTGATGAGCAGTTCTTC. Encoded protein: CASSPSGGAFDEQFF.

The chain recombines TRBV10-2 with TRBJ2-1; the match to TRBD2 covers 10 bases. With 6 bases clipped from V and 5 bases from J, the junction kept 4 bases outside the gene matches. CDR3 length: 14 amino acids. Germline CDR1 WSHSY, CDR2 SAAADI. The CDR3 coding sequence is TGCGCCAGCAGGAGTAGCGGGGGGAACAATGAGCAGTTCTTC. Protein product: CASRSSGGNNEQFF.

The table lists this clonotype with a few counts. The V gene is TRBV7-9, the J gene TRBJ2-1; no clear D gene. Deletions cut 4 bases from V and 5 bases from J, with 12 bases between. Germline lookup yields CDR1 SEHNR and CDR2 FQNEAQ (reference sequence). This CDR3 is built from 14 residues. The CDR3 region is CASSSASRHNEQFF. DNA for the CDR3: TGTGCCAGCAGCTCAGCTTCCCGGCACAATGAGCAGTTCTTC.

The rearrangement joins TRBV20-1 to TRBJ1-5, with 8 bases lining up with TRBD1. Per germline, CDR1 DFQATT and CDR2 SNEGSKA (reference sequence). Unmatched junction bases numbered 5, after V lost 3 bases and J lost 4 bases. The CDR3 is 14 residues long. The DNA for the CDR3 is TGCAGTGCTAGTCCCGGACAGGGAAATCAGCCCCAGCATTTT. Translation: CSASPGQGNQPQHF.

This chain uses TRBV7-9 with TRBJ2-5, with D maybe TRBD1 (6 bases). CDR3 length: 15 residues. In germline, CDR1 is SEHNR, CDR2 FQNEAQ (reference sequence). V lost 1 base and J 3 bases, leaving 12 bases between the germline ends. As DNA, the CDR3 is TGTGCCAGCAGCTTAGTAGCAGGGGATGAAGAGACCCAGTACTTC. The encoded protein is CASSLVAGDEETQYF.

This clonotype occurred a few times. The chain is built from TRBV7-9 and TRBJ2-1; perhaps TRBD1 as D (6 bases). Trimming cost V 2 bases and J 7 bases, with 15 bases left between them. The germline gives CDR1 SEHNR, CDR2 FQNEAQ (reference sequence). There are 15 residues in the CDR3. The CDR3 protein is CASSLSGGRLNEQFF. For the CDR3, the DNA is TGTGCCAGCAGCTTAAGTGGGGGCCGGTTAAATGAGCAGTTCTTC. Based on the CDR3 plus reference TRBV7-9 and TRBJ2-1, the full variable domain is DTGVSQNPRHKITKRGQNVTFRCDPISEHNRLYWYRQTLGQGPEFLTYFQNEAQLEKSRLLSDRFSAERPKGSFSTLEIQRTEQGDSAMYLCASSLSGGRLNEQFFGPGTRLTVL.

At least ten counts were recorded for this clonotype. The chain uses TRBV5-1 and TRBJ2-3; 9 bases are shared with TRBD2. Germline V lookup: CDR1 SGHRS, CDR2 YFSETQ. Germline trimming cut 0 bases from V and 2 bases from J; bases unmatched to any gene: 7. The CDR3 extends over 17 amino acids. The CDR3 DNA follows: TGCGCCAGCAGCTTGGTCGCTAGCGGGGACTACACAGATACGCAGTATTTT. Encoded protein: CASSLVASGDYTDTQYF.

The chain employs TRBV6-6 and TRBJ1-6; 7 positions match TRBD1. This CDR3 is built from 16 residues. CDR1 is MNHNY and CDR2 is SVGAGI in the germline V gene (reference sequence). Trimming took 6 bases from V and 4 from J; bases not matched to a gene: 9. The CDR3 DNA is TGTGCCAGCAGAGATTTGAGGACAGGTTATAATTCACCCCTCCACTTT. Protein sequence: CASRDLRTGYNSPLHF.

DNA for the CDR3: TGTGCCAGCAGCTTATCCTCCTACTCCTTCAACTATGGCTACACCTTC. Its protein is CASSLSSYSFNYGYTF. V usage is TRBV7-9 and J usage is TRBJ1-2; D ambiguous. Germline CDR1 reads SEHNR; CDR2 reads FQNEAQ (reference sequence). Trimming cost V 2 bases and J 2 bases, with 15 bases left between them. This CDR3 has 16 amino acids.

This clonotype occurred many times. The genes are TRBV19 and TRBJ1-2, with a weak D call TRBD1 (5 bases). This CDR3 is built from 14 residues. V lost 5 bases and J 6 bases, leaving 16 bases between the germline ends. The germline V gene encodes CDR1 LNHDA and CDR2 SQIVND (reference sequence). The CDR3 DNA sequence: TGTGCCAGTAGTTCCCCCGGGACGAATAATGGCTACACCTTC. The encoded protein is CASSSPGTNNGYTF.

Only a few counts were recorded for this clonotype. This chain uses TRBV29-1 with TRBJ1-1; the match to TRBD1 covers 8 bases. The CDR3 loop spans 18 amino acids. V shed 6 bases, J shed 0 bases, and the junction held 18 bases outside the gene matches. Germline CDR1 reads SQVTM; CDR2 reads ANQGSEA. CDR3 bases: TGCAGCGTCATGAAGTTACGGACAGGGATCCCCATGAACACTGAAGCTTTCTTT. Its translation is CSVMKLRTGIPMNTEAFF.

V and J are TRBV4-1 and TRBJ2-4; 8 bases line up with TRBD2. Trimming cost V 1 base and J 3 bases; bases outside gene matches: 8. Germline CDR1 MGHRA, CDR2 YSYEKL. The CDR3 covers 17 residues. The CDR3, as DNA: TGCGCCAGCAGCCAAGTCGGCGGGGGGCGAGGCAAAAACATTCAGTACTTC. As protein: CASSQVGGGRGKNIQYF.

The chain couples TRBV29-1 to TRBJ2-4; D ambiguous. The length of the CDR3 is 13 residues. Trimming cost V 2 bases and J 0 bases, with 5 bases left between them. Germline CDR1 is SQVTM and CDR2 is ANQGSEA. The CDR3 region has the DNA TGCAGCGTTGAACAGCTAGCCAAAAACATTCAGTACTTC. The encoded protein is CSVEQLAKNIQYF. Full variable domain (missing parts from reference TRBV29-1 and TRBJ2-4): SAVISQKPSRDICQRGTSLTIQCQVDSQVTMMFWYRQQPGQSLTLIATANQGSEATYESGFVIDKFPISRPNLTFSTLTVSNMSPEDSSIYLCSVEQLAKNIQYFGAGTRLSVL.

This clonotype occurred many times. In DNA, the CDR3 is TGCGCCAGCAGCTTACAGGGCCATGAGCAGTTCTTC. Translating gives CASSLQGHEQFF. V gene TRBV5-1 combines with J gene TRBJ2-1; D perhaps matches TRBD1 (6 bases). Per germline, CDR1 SGHRS and CDR2 YFSETQ. V shed 2 bases and J shed 8 bases, with 8 bases lying between them. The CDR3 extends over 12 amino acids.

V and J are TRBV15 and TRBJ2-7, with D uncertain. With 5 bases removed from V and 4 bases from J, the gap between germline ends came to 15 bases. Per germline, CDR1 LNHNV and CDR2 YYDKDF (reference sequence). The CDR3 sequence is 14 residues long. The CDR3, as DNA: TGTGCCACCAGCGAGATCGGTTATGGGTACGAGCAGTACTTC. This translates into CATSEIGYGYEQYF.

This clonotype has only a few counts. This chain joins TRBV13 and TRBJ2-3; 13 nucleotides line up with TRBD2. The germline V gene encodes CDR1 PRHDT and CDR2 FYEKMQ (reference sequence). The CDR3 contains 15 residues. The V and J ends lost 5 bases and 6 bases, in that order; junction bases with no gene match: 5. CDR3 residues: CASSARTSGGDTQYF. In DNA, the CDR3 is TGTGCCAGCAGCGCCCGGACTAGCGGGGGTGATACGCAGTATTTT.

The chain joins TRBV7-2 to TRBJ2-1; 8 nucleotides match TRBD1. Germline values: CDR1 SGHTA, CDR2 FQGNSA. V was pared by 4 bases and J by 5 bases, with 4 bases of the junction left unmatched. The length of the CDR3 is 14 residues. The DNA for the CDR3 is TGTGCCAGCAGCTCCCAGGGGGCCCACAATGAGCAGTTCTTC. It specifies CASSSQGAHNEQFF.